One T cell receptor (beta chain) is described in this entry. This clonotype was detected ten times or more. Its target antigen remains unknown. Base qualities are not provided; no much larger clone lies one nucleotide away. CDR3 length: 15 amino acids, cysteine to phenylalanine. Only the CDR3 portion is preserved as DNA: 45 bases, with reading frame beginning at the first base. The germline V gene encodes CDR1 SGDLS and CDR2 YYNGEE. Between the V and J ends, shortened by 3 bases and 1 base respectively, the junction contains 13 bases. Library creation used PCR. Sequencing relied on an Illumina HiSeq 2500. TCR libraries were prepared with molecular barcoding, using unique molecular identifiers to normalize TCRbeta repertoire quantification. In TCRdb, the public reads were trimmed at Q25 with fastp and aligned with MiXCR, with productive beta chains retained. Each CDR3 protein appears once, grouped with its most common genes and DNA. The sample table holds hundreds of thousands of distinct CDR3 sequences, of which approximately 11% were seen once. The ten largest clones represent approximately 30% of the sample.

This entry belongs to a study of T-cell reconstitution after alpha-beta-depleted transplantation in children (TCRdb year 2016). For the wider study: T-cell immune reconstitution after TCRalphabeta/CD19-depleted allogeneic hematopoietic cell transplantation in children was quantitatively tracked in the study by means of TCR repertoire profiling.

What this sample's treatment or condition label stands for: allogeneic hematopoietic cell transplantation with graft depleted of TCRalphabeta T cells and CD19 B cells. TCRalphabeta/CD19-depleted allogeneic hematopoietic cell grafts were given to the transplant recipients, all of whom were children. The research as a whole found: Over the following months the frequencies of hyperexpanded clones went down, and after one year T-cell counts and TCRbeta diversity were mostly credited to newly produced T cells. Apparently early alphabetaT-cell count recovery about two months after transplant reportedly relied on only several hundred rapidly expanded clones derived from non-depleted graft cells. The high TCRbeta diversity at day 60 in some patients was ascribed to recipient T cells and intrathymic progenitors that had survived conditioning.

The rearrangement combines TRBV9 with TRBJ1-1, with no D gene named confidently. The TCR comes from a child under two years old with acute myeloid leukemia, due to receive a stem cell transplant. Source: PBMCs, taken before TCRalphabeta/CD19-depleted stem cell transplant. At the DNA level, the sequence is TGTGCCAGCAGCGCCCTCCTGAATCCGAACACTGAAGCTTTCTTT. The resulting protein is CASSALLNPNTEAFF.